The sequence of this TCR beta chain was determined in a study of type 1 regulatory T cells. The overall study: An in vitro protocol generated T-allo10, a Tr1-enriched, alloantigen-specific CD4 T cell product. Study-level results: Type 1 regulatory T cells had a more restricted TCR repertoire than non-type 1 regulatory T cells.

A remark on this clonotype: Antigen specificity is unknown.

Trimming removed 5 bases from V and 13 bases from J; junction bases left unmatched: 7. In germline, CDR1 is GTSNPN, CDR2 SVGIG (reference sequence). The CDR3 extends over 11 amino acids. From the reads, TCRdb called clonotypes with MiXCR, one entry per CDR3 protein. This table holds 68,000 or so distinct CDR3 sequences, about 50% found once. V and J are TRBV30 and TRBJ1-4; 7 bases map to TRBD1. The material sequenced was cultured non-Tr1 T cells, either the whole culture or a sorted T cell fraction (not recorded which). The receptor was isolated from a human donor in good health. This CDR3 reads CAWGWTGVLFF. CDR3 DNA: TGTGCCTGGGGGTGGACAGGCGTACTGTTTTTT.